This T cell receptor (beta chain) stems from a study of cytomegalovirus exposure and HLA in healthy donors. Study-level results: The authors confirmed in vitro that a few CMV-associated chains were specific for CMV antigens. Donors belonging to an Asian-associated ancestry cluster reportedly showed fewer N-insertions in productive TCRs than the roughly 670-donor mean, according to what a later analysis found. Immune exposure information comprised only CMV serostatus.

About this clone: Its antigen is as yet unknown.

The PCR made use of 60 Vbeta and 13 Jbeta primers. As processed by the authors: Tens of millions of unique TCR beta chains, roughly 11 million shared, were counted in a later analysis. Clones were sequenced by immunoSEQ multiplex PCR, and TCRdb holds only the in-frame ones, with some missing. V and J calls plus clone size are reproduced from that table; the DNA served to infer D and trimming. The sample yields about 130,000 clones, about four fifths seen once. The CDR3 totals 17 residues. The V and J ends lost 2 bases and 3 bases, in that order; junction bases with no gene match: 10. CDR1 MGHDK and CDR2 SYGVNS come from the germline V gene.

The specimen was PBMCs. The chain is built from TRBV25-1 and TRBJ2-1, with TRBD2 identical over 7 bases. This clonotype was sampled from a woman between 40 and 55 years old in good health and CMV-seropositive. CDR3 loop: CASSEGLAGDIYNEQFF. DNA for the CDR3: TGTGCCAGCAGTGAAGGATTAGCGGGCGATATCTACAATGAGCAGTTCTTC.